Shown below are 8 T cell receptor beta chains from a single sample sequenced in a study of identical twins. TCRdb redid the calling of the 5' RACE reads with MiXCR, one entry per CDR3 protein. Here the sample spans 700,000 or so distinct CDR3 sequences, 21% being singletons. These records were also assigned to another study, of T cells expressing NK-cell markers.

The sample comprised PBMCs. These TCRs come from a woman aged 18-29 years in good health.

This clonotype appeared a few times. The chain combines TRBV20-1 with TRBJ2-3, with D perhaps matching TRBD1 (5 bases). The length of the CDR3 is 17 residues. V shed 0 bases and J shed 2 bases, with 18 bases lying between them. The germline V gene has CDR1 DFQATT and CDR2 SNEGSKA (reference sequence). The CDR3 DNA follows: TGCAGTGCTAGAGATCAAATTTATCAGGGATTCACAGATACGCAGTATTTT. It codes for CSARDQIYQGFTDTQYF.

This chain joins TRBV6-4 and TRBJ1-2; 12 nucleotides match TRBD1. CDR1 and CDR2 (germline): MRHNA, SNTAGT. Trimming at V came to 4 bases and at J to 6 bases, leaving 9 bases not matched to a gene. This CDR3 is 16 amino acids long. Written as DNA, the CDR3 is TGTGCCAGCAGTGGCGGGACAGGGGGCGGACTTCATGGCTACACCTTC. As protein: CASSGGTGGGLHGYTF.

The J gene is TRBJ2-4, the V gene TRBV28; 11 bases fit TRBD1. CDR3 length equals 16 residues. CDR1 and CDR2 from the germline V gene are MDHEN and SYDVKM. V lost 1 base, J lost 6 bases, and 5 bases stayed unmatched. The CDR3 nucleotides read TGTGCCAGCAGTTTATCAGGACAGGGGGCGAGAAACATTCAGTACTTC. Amino acids: CASSLSGQGARNIQYF.

This clonotype was seen more than once but under ten times. The chain is built from TRBV11-3 and TRBJ1-1, with TRBD1 matching over 7 bases. V was pared by 5 bases and J by 3 bases, with 12 bases of the junction left unmatched. The CDR3 runs 16 residues. Per the germline V gene, CDR1 is SGHNT and CDR2 is YENEEA. CDR3 loop: CASSRGLGGSDTEAFF. CDR3 DNA: TGTGCCAGCAGCCGTGGACTAGGGGGCTCGGACACTGAAGCTTTCTTT.

This clonotype appeared a few times. V gene TRBV20-1 combines with J gene TRBJ2-5; 7 nucleotides line up with TRBD1. The J segment lost 0 bases and the V segment lost 2 bases, leaving 6 bases of the junction unmatched. CDR3 length equals 15 residues. Germline lookup yields CDR1 DFQATT and CDR2 SNEGSKA (reference sequence). The CDR3 protein is CSARRLGQYQETQYF. Here the CDR3 DNA reads TGCAGTGCTAGACGGTTGGGACAGTACCAAGAGACCCAGTACTTC.

This clonotype was seen a few times. The chain recombines TRBV7-6 with TRBJ2-7; D tentatively reads TRBD1 or TRBD2 (7 bases each). The CDR3 runs to 15 residues. In germline, CDR1 is SGHVS, CDR2 FNYEAQ. The V end lost 2 bases, the J end lost 3 bases, and 14 bases lay between the germline ends. CDR3 loop: CASSLRPGGDYEQYF. For the CDR3, the DNA is TGTGCCAGCAGCTTAAGGCCAGGGGGGGACTACGAGCAGTACTTC.

This clonotype was seen only a few times. The rearrangement uses TRBV20-1 and TRBJ2-4, with TRBD1 identical over 10 bases. The CDR3 contains 16 residues. CDR1 is DFQATT and CDR2 is SNEGSKA in the germline V gene (reference sequence). J gave up 3 bases and V 6 bases, and 11 bases lay outside the gene matches. The CDR3 bases are TGCAGTGCCAGCCCGTGGGACAGGGGCGACAAAAACATTCAGTACTTC. Translation gives CSASPWDRGDKNIQYF.

This clonotype was counted only a few times. V gene TRBV20-1 combines with J gene TRBJ1-4, with TRBD1 as a possible D gene (5 bases). Germline values: CDR1 DFQATT, CDR2 SNEGSKA (reference sequence). The CDR3 is 14 residues long. The V gene lost 1 base and the J gene lost 8 bases, with 14 bases spanning the gap. CDR3 loop: CSARGRREEEKLFF. The CDR3, as DNA: TGCAGTGCTAGAGGGCGCAGGGAAGAAGAAAAACTGTTTTTT.